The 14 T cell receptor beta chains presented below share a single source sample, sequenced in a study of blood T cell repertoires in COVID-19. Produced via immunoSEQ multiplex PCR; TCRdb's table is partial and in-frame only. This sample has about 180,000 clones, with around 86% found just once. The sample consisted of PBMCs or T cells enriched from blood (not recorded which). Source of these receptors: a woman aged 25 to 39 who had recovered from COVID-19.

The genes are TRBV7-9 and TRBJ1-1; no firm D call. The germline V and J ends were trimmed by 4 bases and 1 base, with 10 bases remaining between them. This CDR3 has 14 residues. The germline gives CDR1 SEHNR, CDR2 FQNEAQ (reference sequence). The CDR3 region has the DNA TGTGCCAGCAGCTCTCGCTCGAGGAACACTGAAGCTTTCTTT. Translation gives CASSSRSRNTEAFF.

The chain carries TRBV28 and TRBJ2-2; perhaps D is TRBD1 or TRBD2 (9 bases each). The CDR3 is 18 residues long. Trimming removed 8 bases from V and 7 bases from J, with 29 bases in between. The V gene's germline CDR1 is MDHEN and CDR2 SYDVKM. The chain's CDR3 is CASATAQGAQRGVGELFF. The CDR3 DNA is TGTGCCAGCGCTACCGCACAGGGGGCACAGCGGGGGGTCGGGGAGCTGTTTTTT.

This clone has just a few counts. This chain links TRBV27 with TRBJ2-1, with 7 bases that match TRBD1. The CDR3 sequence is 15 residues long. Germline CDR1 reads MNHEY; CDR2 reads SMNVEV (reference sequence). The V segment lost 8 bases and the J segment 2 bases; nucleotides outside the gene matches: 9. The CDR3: CASSRSQGAYNEQFF. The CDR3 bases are TGTGCCAGCTCACGTTCCCAGGGGGCCTACAATGAGCAGTTCTTC.

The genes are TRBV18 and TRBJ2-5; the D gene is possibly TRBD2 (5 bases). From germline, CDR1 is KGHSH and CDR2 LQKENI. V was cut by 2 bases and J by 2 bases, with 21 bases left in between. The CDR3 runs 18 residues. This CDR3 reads CASSPGYEDLAHQETQYF. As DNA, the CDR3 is TGTGCCAGCTCACCAGGTTATGAGGATCTAGCTCATCAAGAGACCCAGTACTTC.

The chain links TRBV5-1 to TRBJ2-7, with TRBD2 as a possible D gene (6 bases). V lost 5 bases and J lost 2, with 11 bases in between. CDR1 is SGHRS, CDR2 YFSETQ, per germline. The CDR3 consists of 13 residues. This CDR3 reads CASRGGGTYEQYF. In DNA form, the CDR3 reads TGCGCCAGCAGGGGAGGAGGCACCTACGAGCAGTACTTC. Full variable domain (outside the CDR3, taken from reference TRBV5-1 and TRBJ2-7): KAGVTQTPRYLIKTRGQQVTLSCSPISGHRSVSWYQQTPGQGLQFLFEYFSETQRNKGNFPGRFSGRQFSNSRSEMNVSTLELGDSALYLCASRGGGTYEQYFGPGTRLTVT.

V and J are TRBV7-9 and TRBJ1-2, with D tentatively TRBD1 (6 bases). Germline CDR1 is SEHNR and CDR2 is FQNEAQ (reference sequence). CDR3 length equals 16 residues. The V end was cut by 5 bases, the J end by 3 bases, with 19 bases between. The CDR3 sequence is CASSPLQGEGDYGYTF. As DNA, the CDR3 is TGTGCCAGCAGCCCTCTACAGGGAGAAGGCGACTATGGCTACACCTTC.

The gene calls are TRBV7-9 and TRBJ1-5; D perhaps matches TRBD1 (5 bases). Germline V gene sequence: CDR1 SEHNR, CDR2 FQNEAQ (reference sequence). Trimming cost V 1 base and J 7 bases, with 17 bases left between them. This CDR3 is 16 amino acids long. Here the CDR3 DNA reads TGTGCCAGCAGCTTAGGGCAGGGTTCTTTAGGGCAGCCCCAGCATTTT. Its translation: CASSLGQGSLGQPQHF.

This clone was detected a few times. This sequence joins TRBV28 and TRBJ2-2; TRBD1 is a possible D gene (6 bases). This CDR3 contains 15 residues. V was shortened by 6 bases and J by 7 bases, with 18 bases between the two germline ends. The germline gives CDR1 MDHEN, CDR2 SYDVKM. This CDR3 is CASRTQGVGNGELFF. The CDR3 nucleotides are TGTGCCAGCAGAACACAGGGCGTCGGAAACGGGGAGCTGTTTTTT.

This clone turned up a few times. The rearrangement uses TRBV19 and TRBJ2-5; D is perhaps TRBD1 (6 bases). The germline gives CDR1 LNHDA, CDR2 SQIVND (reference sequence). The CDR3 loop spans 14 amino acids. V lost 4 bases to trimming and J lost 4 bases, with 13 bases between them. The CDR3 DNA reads TGTGCCAGTAGTAAGGGAACCAGGGGAGAGACCCAGTACTTC. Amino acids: CASSKGTRGETQYF.

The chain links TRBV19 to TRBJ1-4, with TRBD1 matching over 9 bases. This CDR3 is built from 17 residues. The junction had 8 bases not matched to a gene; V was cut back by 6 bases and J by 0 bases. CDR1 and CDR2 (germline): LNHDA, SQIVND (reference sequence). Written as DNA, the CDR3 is TGTGCCAGTAGGAGAGACAGGGGGGCCTCAACTAATGAAAAACTGTTTTTT. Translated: CASRRDRGASTNEKLFF.

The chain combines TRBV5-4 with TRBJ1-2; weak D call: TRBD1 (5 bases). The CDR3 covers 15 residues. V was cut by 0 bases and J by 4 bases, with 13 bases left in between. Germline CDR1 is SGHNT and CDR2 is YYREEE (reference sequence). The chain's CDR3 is CASSLEGSAVYGYTF. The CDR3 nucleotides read TGTGCCAGCAGCTTGGAGGGGTCGGCAGTCTATGGCTACACCTTC.

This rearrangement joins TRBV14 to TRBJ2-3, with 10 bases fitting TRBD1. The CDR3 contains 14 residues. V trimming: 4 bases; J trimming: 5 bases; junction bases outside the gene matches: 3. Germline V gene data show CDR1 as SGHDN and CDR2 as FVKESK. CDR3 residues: CASSPGQGRDTQYF. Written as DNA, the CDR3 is TGTGCCAGCAGCCCGGGACAGGGGAGAGATACGCAGTATTTT.

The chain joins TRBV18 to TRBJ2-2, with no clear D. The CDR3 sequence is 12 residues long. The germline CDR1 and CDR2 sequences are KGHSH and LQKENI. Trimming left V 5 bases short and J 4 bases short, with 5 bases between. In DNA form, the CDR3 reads TGTGCCAGCTCAACGAGCACCGGGGAGCTGTTTTTT. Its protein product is CASSTSTGELFF.

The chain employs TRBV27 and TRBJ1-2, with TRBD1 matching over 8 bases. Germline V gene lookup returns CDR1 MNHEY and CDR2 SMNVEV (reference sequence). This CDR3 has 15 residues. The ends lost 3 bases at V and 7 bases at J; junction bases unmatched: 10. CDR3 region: CASSFRPGGSSGYTF. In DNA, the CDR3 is TGTGCCAGCAGTTTTCGGCCAGGGGGCTCCTCTGGCTACACCTTC.